Sequencing of this T cell receptor beta chain was carried out in a study of long-term antiretroviral therapy in people with HIV. CDR3 length equals 15 residues. At the survey level, the v3.0 immunoSEQ assay was run. Sequencing used immunoSEQ multiplex PCR; TCRdb keeps in-frame clones, though not all of them. This table holds 25,000 to 35,000 clones, over 70% found once. This clonotype was sampled from a man under 40 with HIV. The V gene is TRBV12-2, the J gene TRBJ1-2. TRBV12-2 is a recognized pseudogene. The source material was unsorted PBMCs, sampled 2.7 to 2.8 years after starting antiretroviral therapy. CDR3 sequence reads: CASRPLRGLWGDYTF. CDR3 DNA: TGTGCAAGTCGCCCCCTAAGAGGTCTATGGGGGGACTACACCTTC.